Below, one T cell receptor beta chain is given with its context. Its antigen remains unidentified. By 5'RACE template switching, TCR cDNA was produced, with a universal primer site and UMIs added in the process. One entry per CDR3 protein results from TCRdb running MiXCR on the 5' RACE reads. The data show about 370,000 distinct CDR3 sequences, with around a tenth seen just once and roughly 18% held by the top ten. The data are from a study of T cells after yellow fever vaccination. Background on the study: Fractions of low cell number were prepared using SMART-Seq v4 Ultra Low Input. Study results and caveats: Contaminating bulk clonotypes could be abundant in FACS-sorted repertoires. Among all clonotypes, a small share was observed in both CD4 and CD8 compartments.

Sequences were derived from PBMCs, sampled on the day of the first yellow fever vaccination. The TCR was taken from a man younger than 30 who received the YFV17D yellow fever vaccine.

The DNA of the CDR3 is TGCGCCAGCAGGCAAGGAAACGAACGGGAGACCCAGTACTTC. Its protein product is CASRQGNERETQYF. This chain joins TRBV5-1 and TRBJ2-5; D remains unclear. This CDR3 is 14 amino acids long. V was pared by 5 bases and J by 5 bases, with 16 bases between. Germline-derived CDR1 and CDR2 are SGHRS and YFSETQ.